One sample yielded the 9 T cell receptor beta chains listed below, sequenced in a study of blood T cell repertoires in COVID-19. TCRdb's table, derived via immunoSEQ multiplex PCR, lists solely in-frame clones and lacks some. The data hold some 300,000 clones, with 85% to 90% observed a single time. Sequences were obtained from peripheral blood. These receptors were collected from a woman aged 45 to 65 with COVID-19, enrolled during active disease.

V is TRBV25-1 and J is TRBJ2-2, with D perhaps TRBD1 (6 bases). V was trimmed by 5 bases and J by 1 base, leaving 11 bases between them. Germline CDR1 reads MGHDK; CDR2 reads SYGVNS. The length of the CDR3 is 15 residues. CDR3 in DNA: TGTGCCAGCAGTAAGCCGGGACAGAACACCGGGGAGCTGTTTTTT. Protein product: CASSKPGQNTGELFF.

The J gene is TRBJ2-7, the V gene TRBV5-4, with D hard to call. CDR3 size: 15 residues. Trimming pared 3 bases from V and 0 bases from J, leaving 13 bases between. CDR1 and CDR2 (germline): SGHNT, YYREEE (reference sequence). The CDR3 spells CASSSPSGASYEQYF. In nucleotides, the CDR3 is TGTGCCAGCAGCTCCCCCTCCGGTGCCTCCTACGAGCAGTACTTC.

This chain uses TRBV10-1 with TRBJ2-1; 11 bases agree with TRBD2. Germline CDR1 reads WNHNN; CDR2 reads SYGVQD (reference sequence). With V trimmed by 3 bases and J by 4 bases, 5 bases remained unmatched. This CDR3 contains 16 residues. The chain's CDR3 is CASSDALAGAYNEQFF. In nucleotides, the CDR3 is TGCGCCAGCAGTGACGCACTAGCGGGAGCATACAATGAGCAGTTCTTC.

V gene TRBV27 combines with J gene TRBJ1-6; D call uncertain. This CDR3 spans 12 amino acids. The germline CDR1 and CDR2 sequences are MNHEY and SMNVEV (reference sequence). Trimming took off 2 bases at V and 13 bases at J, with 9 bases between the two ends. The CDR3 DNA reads TGTGCCAGCAGTTTAAAAGCGGGGCCCCTCCACTTT. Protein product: CASSLKAGPLHF.

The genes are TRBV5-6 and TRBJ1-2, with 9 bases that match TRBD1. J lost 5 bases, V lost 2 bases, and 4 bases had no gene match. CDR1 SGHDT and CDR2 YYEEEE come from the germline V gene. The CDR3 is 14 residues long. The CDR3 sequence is CASSLPGQGYGYTF. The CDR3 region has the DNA TGTGCCAGCAGCTTACCGGGACAGGGATATGGCTACACCTTC.

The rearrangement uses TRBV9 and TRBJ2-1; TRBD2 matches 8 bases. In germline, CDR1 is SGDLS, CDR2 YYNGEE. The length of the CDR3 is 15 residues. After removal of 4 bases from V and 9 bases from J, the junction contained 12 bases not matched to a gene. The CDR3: CASSPQRLALGEQFF. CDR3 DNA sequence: TGTGCCAGCAGCCCCCAAAGACTAGCGTTAGGTGAGCAGTTCTTC.

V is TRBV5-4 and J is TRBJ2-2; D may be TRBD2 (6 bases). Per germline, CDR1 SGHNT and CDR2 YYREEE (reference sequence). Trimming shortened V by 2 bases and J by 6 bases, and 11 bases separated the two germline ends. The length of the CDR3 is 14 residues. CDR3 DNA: TGTGCCAGCAGCTTCTGGAGGGAATCCGGGGAGCTGTTTTTT. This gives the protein CASSFWRESGELFF.

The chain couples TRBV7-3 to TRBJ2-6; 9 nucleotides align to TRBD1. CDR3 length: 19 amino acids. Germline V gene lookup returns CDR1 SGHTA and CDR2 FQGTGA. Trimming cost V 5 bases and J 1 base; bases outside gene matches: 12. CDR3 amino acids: CASSPQTGGVGSGANVLTF. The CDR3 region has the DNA TGTGCCAGCAGCCCCCAGACAGGGGGTGTTGGTTCTGGGGCCAACGTCCTGACTTTC. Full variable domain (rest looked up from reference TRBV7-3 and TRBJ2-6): GAGVSQTPSNKVTEKGKYVELRCDPISGHTALYWYRQSLGQGPEFLIYFQGTGAADDSGLPNDRFFAVRPEGSVSTLKIQRTERGDSAVYLCASSPQTGGVGSGANVLTFGAGSRLTVL.

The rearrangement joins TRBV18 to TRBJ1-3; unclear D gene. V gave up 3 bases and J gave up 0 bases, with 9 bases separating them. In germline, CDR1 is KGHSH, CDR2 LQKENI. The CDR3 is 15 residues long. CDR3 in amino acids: CASSPQANSGNTIYF. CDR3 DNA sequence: TGTGCCAGCTCACCGCAAGCGAACTCTGGAAACACCATATATTTT.